This T cell receptor beta chain is from a study of vaccination effects on CD4 cells after COVID-19. ViraFEST assay sequencing came after antigen-specific CD4+ T cells were expanded with viral peptide pools. Following an approximately eleven-day culture, CD4+ T cells were purified. Here immunoSEQ multiplex PCR was the method, and the copy in TCRdb shows in-frame clones only, minus some. This table holds 70,000 to 95,000 clones, approximately 74% found once. As concerns this clone: Its antigen remains unidentified.

Study results and limitations: After vaccination of healthy people, only 1 of 255 vaccine-induced clones cross-reacted with common cold coronaviruses.

CDR3 length: 16 amino acids. The ends lost 1 base at V and 8 bases at J; junction bases unmatched: 8. Germline V gene data show CDR1 as SGHTA and CDR2 as FQGNSA. The source material was CD4+ T cells from PBMCs cultured with HCoV-229E spike peptides, sampled before COVID-19 vaccination. The clonotype originates from a human donor who received a COVID-19 vaccine. The genes are TRBV7-2 and TRBJ2-1; 10 bases align to TRBD2. The CDR3 region has the DNA TGTGCCAGCAGCTTAGAGGTCGGAGCGGGGGGGCATGAGCAGTTCTTC. It codes for CASSLEVGAGGHEQFF.